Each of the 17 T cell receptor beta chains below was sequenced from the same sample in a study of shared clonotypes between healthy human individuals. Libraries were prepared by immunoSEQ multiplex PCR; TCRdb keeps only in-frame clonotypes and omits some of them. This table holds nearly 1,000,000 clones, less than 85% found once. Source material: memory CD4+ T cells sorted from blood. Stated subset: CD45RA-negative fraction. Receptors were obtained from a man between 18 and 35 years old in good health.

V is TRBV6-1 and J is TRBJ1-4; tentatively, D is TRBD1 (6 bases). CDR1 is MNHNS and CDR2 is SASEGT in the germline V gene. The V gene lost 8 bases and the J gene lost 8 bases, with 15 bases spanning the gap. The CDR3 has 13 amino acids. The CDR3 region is CASLRGAREKLFF. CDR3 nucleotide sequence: TGTGCCAGCCTACGGGGGGCCAGGGAAAAACTGTTTTTT.

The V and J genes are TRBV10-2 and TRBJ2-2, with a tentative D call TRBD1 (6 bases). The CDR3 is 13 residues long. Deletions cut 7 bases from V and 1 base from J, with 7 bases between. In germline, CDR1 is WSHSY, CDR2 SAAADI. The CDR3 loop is CASKQGNTGELFF. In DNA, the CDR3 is TGCGCCAGCAAACAGGGGAACACCGGGGAGCTGTTTTTT.

CDR3 sequence: CASSLIRLNEQFF. CDR3 bases: TGTGCCAGCAGCTTAATCAGGCTCAATGAGCAGTTCTTC. This chain uses TRBV7-9 with TRBJ2-1; D gene uncertain. Between the trimmed V and J ends, which lost 2 bases and 6 bases, there was a span of 8 bases. From germline, CDR1 is SEHNR and CDR2 FQNEAQ (reference sequence). The CDR3 totals 13 residues.

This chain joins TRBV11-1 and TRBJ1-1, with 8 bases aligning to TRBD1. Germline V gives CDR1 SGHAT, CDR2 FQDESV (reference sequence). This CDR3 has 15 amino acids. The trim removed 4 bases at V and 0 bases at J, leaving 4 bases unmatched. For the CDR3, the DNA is TGTGCCAGCAGCTACCGACAGGGGATGAACACTGAAGCTTTCTTT. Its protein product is CASSYRQGMNTEAFF.

DNA of the CDR3: TGTGCCAGCCAGGACATACAGGGGGCCCAGTACTTC. Residues: CASQDIQGAQYF. This rearrangement joins TRBV7-6 to TRBJ2-5; TRBD1 aligns across 8 bases. Germline V CDR1 and CDR2: SGHVS, FNYEAQ. The V and J ends lost 8 bases and 9 bases, in that order; junction bases with no gene match: 8. The CDR3 is 12 amino acids.

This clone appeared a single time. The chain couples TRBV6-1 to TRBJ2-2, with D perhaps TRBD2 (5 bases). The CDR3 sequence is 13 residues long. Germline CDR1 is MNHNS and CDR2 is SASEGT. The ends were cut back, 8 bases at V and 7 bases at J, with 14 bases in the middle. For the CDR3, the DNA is TGTGCCAGCTCGTTAAGCGGTATCGGGGAGCTGTTTTTT. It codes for CASSLSGIGELFF.

The CDR3 region has the DNA TGTGCCAGCTCACCCCCCCCGACAGGGACTAATGAAAAACTGTTTTTT. Translated, it gives CASSPPPTGTNEKLFF. The chain is built from TRBV18 and TRBJ1-4, with 7 bases identical to TRBD1. CDR3 length equals 16 residues. J lost 2 bases, V lost 3 bases, and 6 bases had no gene match. Germline V gene data show CDR1 as KGHSH and CDR2 as LQKENI.

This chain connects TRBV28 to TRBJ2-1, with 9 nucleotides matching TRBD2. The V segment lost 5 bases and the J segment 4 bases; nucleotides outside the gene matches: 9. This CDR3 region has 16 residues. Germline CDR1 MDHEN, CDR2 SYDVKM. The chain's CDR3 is CASSLAGGRYYNEQFF. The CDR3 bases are TGTGCCAGCAGTCTGGCGGGAGGGCGATATTACAATGAGCAGTTCTTC.

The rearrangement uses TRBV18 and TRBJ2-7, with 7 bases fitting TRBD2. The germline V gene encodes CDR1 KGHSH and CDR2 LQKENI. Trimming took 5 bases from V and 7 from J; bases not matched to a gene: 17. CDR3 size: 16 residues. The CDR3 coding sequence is TGTGCCAGCTCAGCCTCGGGAGGTCGTAGCCCTAAGGAGCAGTACTTC. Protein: CASSASGGRSPKEQYF.

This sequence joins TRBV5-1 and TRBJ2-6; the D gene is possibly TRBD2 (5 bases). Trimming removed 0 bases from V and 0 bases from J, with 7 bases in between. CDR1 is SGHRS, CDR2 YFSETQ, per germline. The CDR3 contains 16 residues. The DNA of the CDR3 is TGCGCCAGCAGCTTGGCGGGGAACTCTGGGGCCAACGTCCTGACTTTC. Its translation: CASSLAGNSGANVLTF.

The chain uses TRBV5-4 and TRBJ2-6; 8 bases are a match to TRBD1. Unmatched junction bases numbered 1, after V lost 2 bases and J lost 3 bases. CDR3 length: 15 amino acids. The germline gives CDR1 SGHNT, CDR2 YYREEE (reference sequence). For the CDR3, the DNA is TGTGCCAGCAGCTTTACAGGGGGTGGGGCCAACGTCCTGACTTTC. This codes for CASSFTGGGANVLTF.

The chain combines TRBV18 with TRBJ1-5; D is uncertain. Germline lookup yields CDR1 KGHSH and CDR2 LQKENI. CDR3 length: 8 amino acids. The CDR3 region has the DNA TGTGAAGGTCGACCCCAGCATTTT. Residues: CEGRPQHF.

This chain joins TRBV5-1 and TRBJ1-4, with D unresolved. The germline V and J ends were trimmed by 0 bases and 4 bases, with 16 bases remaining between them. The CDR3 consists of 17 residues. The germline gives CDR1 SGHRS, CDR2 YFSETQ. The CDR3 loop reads CASSLGIQLSGNEKLFF. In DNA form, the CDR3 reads TGCGCCAGCAGCTTGGGCATTCAGCTGAGTGGTAATGAAAAACTGTTTTTT.

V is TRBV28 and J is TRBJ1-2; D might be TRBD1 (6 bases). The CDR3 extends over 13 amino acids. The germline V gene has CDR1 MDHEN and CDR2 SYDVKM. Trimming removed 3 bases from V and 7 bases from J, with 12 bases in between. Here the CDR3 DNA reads TGTGCCAGCAGTTTCACAGGGACGGTTGGCTACACCTTC. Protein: CASSFTGTVGYTF.

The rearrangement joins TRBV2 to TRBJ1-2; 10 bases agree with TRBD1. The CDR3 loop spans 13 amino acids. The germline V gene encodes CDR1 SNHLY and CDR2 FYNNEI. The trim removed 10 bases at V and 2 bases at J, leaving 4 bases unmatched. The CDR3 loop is CATTTGGNYGYTF. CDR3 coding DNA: TGTGCCACCACGACAGGGGGCAACTATGGCTACACCTTC.

In DNA form, the CDR3 reads TGTGCCAGCAGCTTAACGATCGGCTACGAGCAGTACTTC. It is translated as CASSLTIGYEQYF. The chain links TRBV7-3 to TRBJ2-7; D gene uncertain. Germline CDR1 reads SGHTA; CDR2 reads FQGTGA. The CDR3 length is 13 residues. Trimming stripped 0 bases from V and 3 bases from J, with 6 bases between.

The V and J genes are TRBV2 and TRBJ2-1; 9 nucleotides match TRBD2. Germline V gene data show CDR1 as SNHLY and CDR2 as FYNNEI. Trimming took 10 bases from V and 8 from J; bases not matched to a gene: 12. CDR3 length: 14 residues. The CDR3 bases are TGTGCCACCCAGGGGGGACTAGCTTTTGATGAGCAGTTCTTC. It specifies CATQGGLAFDEQFF. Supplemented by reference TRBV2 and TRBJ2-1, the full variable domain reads EPEVTQTPSHQVTQMGQEVILRCVPISNHLYFYWYRQILGQKVEFLVSFYNNEISEKSEIFDDQFSVERPDGSNFTLKIRSTKLEDSAMYFCATQGGLAFDEQFFGPGTRLTVL.